Below, 19 T cell receptor beta chains from the same sample are listed, as sequenced in a study of OX40 agonist ivuxolimab in advanced cancers. Some clones are missing from TCRdb's copy, which holds only in-frame ones; the method was immunoSEQ multiplex PCR. The table shows tens of thousands of clones, with roughly 90% occurring only once. The source material was CD4+ or CD8+ T cells sorted from blood, sampled in a trial of the OX40 agonist ivuxolimab. All receptors derive from an adult with an advanced solid tumor such as melanoma, head and neck, liver or kidney cancer.

V is TRBV7-6 and J is TRBJ2-7; D possibly matches TRBD1 or TRBD2 (5 bases each). CDR3 size: 13 residues. The germline gives CDR1 SGHVS, CDR2 FNYEAQ. V shed 3 bases and J shed 2 bases, with 8 bases lying between them. Here the CDR3 DNA reads TGTGCCAGCAGCTTGGGGGAGACCTACGAGCAGTACTTC. Its translation is CASSLGETYEQYF.

The CDR3 DNA reads as TGCAGCGTTGACTTATCAGGACAGGGGGATGCCTACGAGCAGTACTTC. Amino acid sequence: CSVDLSGQGDAYEQYF. The chain combines TRBV29-1 with TRBJ2-7; TRBD1 aligns across 10 bases. Per germline, CDR1 SQVTM and CDR2 ANQGSEA. This CDR3 has 16 residues. The V and J ends lost 3 bases and 2 bases, in that order; junction bases with no gene match: 10.

V gene TRBV4-3 combines with J gene TRBJ2-3; D remains ambiguous. From germline, CDR1 is LGHNA and CDR2 YSLEER. This CDR3 region has 13 residues. The V end was cut by 1 base, the J end by 6 bases, with 8 bases between. The CDR3 nucleotides read TGCGCCAGCAGCCAAGCATCCGGGGATACGCAGTATTTT. It codes for CASSQASGDTQYF.

The chain recombines TRBV18 with TRBJ2-1; 11 nucleotides line up with TRBD2. The J segment lost 9 bases and the V segment lost 1 base, leaving 2 bases of the junction unmatched. Germline assignment: CDR1 KGHSH and CDR2 LQKENI. This CDR3 spans 14 amino acids. The chain's CDR3 is CASSPLAGGREQFF. The CDR3 region has the DNA TGTGCCAGCTCACCACTAGCGGGGGGGCGTGAGCAGTTCTTC.

V and J are TRBV9 and TRBJ2-1; D may be TRBD2 (6 bases). Germline V lookup: CDR1 SGDLS, CDR2 YYNGEE. V lost 3 bases and J lost 6, with 16 bases in between. This CDR3 spans 15 amino acids. The CDR3, as DNA: TGTGCCAGCAGCGGACGGGGGTCCGCTTCCAATGAGCAGTTCTTC. It is translated as CASSGRGSASNEQFF. Together with reference TRBV9 and TRBJ2-1, the CDR3 gives the full variable domain: DSGVTQTPKHLITATGQRVTLRCSPRSGDLSVYWYQQSLDQGLQFLIQYYNGEERAKGNILERFSAQQFPDLHSELNLSSLELGDSALYFCASSGRGSASNEQFFGPGTRLTVL.

This chain links TRBV19 with TRBJ1-5; maybe TRBD1 (5 bases). The CDR3 contains 16 residues. Germline CDR1 is LNHDA and CDR2 is SQIVND (reference sequence). V shed 3 bases and J shed 4 bases, with 16 bases lying between them. The CDR3 bases are TGTGCCAGTAGTATGTATGCTCAGGGCTGGAATCAGCCCCAGCATTTT. Its translation: CASSMYAQGWNQPQHF.

The chain carries TRBV28 and TRBJ2-3; tentatively, D is TRBD1 (6 bases). Germline values: CDR1 MDHEN, CDR2 SYDVKM. CDR3 length: 16 amino acids. V was clipped by 5 bases and J by 0 bases, with 15 bases between them. The CDR3 DNA reads as TGTGCCAGCAGTCTCCCGGCAGGGGAAAGCACAGATACGCAGTATTTT. This encodes CASSLPAGESTDTQYF.

The chain employs TRBV21-1 and TRBJ1-1. TRBV21-1 is deemed a pseudogene. The CDR3 is 14 amino acids. CDR3 loop: CASSPPAGLTEAFF. CDR3 DNA sequence: TGTGCCAGCAGCCCCCCCGCGGGGCTCACTGAAGCTTTCTTT.

The V and J genes are TRBV4-3 and TRBJ2-1; D is unresolved. The V and J ends lost 0 bases and 6 bases respectively, with 15 bases between them. The CDR3 totals 16 residues. Germline CDR1 is LGHNA and CDR2 is YSLEER. The CDR3: CASSQDRIASSNEQFF. DNA of the CDR3: TGCGCCAGCAGCCAAGACCGTATCGCATCCAGCAATGAGCAGTTCTTC.

The chain links TRBV7-9 to TRBJ2-7; D is possibly TRBD1 (6 bases). V was clipped by 3 bases and J by 5 bases, with 14 bases between them. CDR3 size: 14 residues. Germline CDR1 and CDR2: SEHNR and FQNEAQ (reference sequence). This chain's CDR3 is CASSFNPGVNEQYF. CDR3 nucleotide sequence: TGTGCCAGCAGCTTCAATCCAGGGGTGAACGAGCAGTACTTC.

This clone was seen a few times. The chain uses TRBV4-2 and TRBJ1-1; D is unclear. Germline loops: CDR1 LGHNA, CDR2 YNFKEQ. Between the trimmed V and J ends, which lost 0 bases and 0 bases, there was a span of 2 bases. The CDR3 is made up of 13 amino acids. CDR3 residues: CASSQEVNTEAFF. Here the CDR3 DNA reads TGTGCCAGCAGCCAAGAGGTGAACACTGAAGCTTTCTTT.

The chain links TRBV28 to TRBJ2-7, with D possibly being TRBD2 (6 bases). V lost 6 bases and J 0 bases, leaving 18 bases between the germline ends. The germline CDR1 and CDR2 sequences are MDHEN and SYDVKM. This CDR3 region has 16 residues. CDR3 nucleotides: TGTGCCAGCAGCTCTCGTGGCGGGACCAGCTCCTACGAGCAGTACTTC. Translating gives CASSSRGGTSSYEQYF. Filled out from reference TRBV28 and TRBJ2-7, the complete variable domain reads DVKVTQSSRYLVKRTGEKVFLECVQDMDHENMFWYRQDPGLGLRLIYFSYDVKMKEKGDIPEGYSVSREKKERFSLILESASTNQTSMYLCASSSRGGTSSYEQYFGPGTRLTVT.

This chain uses TRBV11-2 with TRBJ2-1; 8 bases match TRBD2. CDR1 SGHAT and CDR2 FQNNGV come from the germline V gene. J gave up 1 base and V 0 bases, and 5 bases lay outside the gene matches. This CDR3 spans 17 amino acids. The CDR3 DNA reads TGTGCCAGCAGCTTAGATTCGGGGGGGCTATCCTACAATGAGCAGTTCTTC. This translates into CASSLDSGGLSYNEQFF.

The table lists this clone with a few counts. The chain links TRBV6-5 to TRBJ1-5; D ambiguous. V was shortened by 8 bases and J by 5 bases, with 10 bases between the two germline ends. The germline CDR1 and CDR2 sequences are MNHEY and SVGAGI. The length of the CDR3 is 12 residues. CDR3 loop: CASGVSYQPQHF. For the CDR3, the DNA is TGTGCCAGCGGGGTAAGTTATCAGCCCCAGCATTTT.

The J gene is TRBJ2-2, the V gene TRBV5-5, with 9 bases identical to TRBD1. Germline V gene lookup returns CDR1 SGHKS and CDR2 YYEKEE (reference sequence). The trim removed 2 bases at V and 0 bases at J, leaving 5 bases unmatched. This CDR3 comprises 17 residues. DNA for the CDR3: TGTGCCAGCAGCTTCGGACAGGGGTCAACGAACACCGGGGAGCTGTTTTTT. Protein product: CASSFGQGSTNTGELFF. Variable domain in full (rest from reference TRBV5-5 and TRBJ2-2): DAGVTQSPTHLIKTRGQQVTLRCSPISGHKSVSWYQQVLGQGPQFIFQYYEKEERGRGNFPDRFSARQFPNYSSELNVNALLLGDSALYLCASSFGQGSTNTGELFFGEGSRLTVL.

This rearrangement joins TRBV6-6 to TRBJ2-1, with D uncertain. Looked up from germline, CDR1 is MNHNY and CDR2 is SVGAGI (reference sequence). The germline V and J ends were trimmed by 6 bases and 4 bases, with 4 bases remaining between them. The CDR3 is made up of 11 amino acids. The CDR3 nucleotides are TGTGCCAGCAGACAGTACAATGAGCAGTTCTTC. As protein: CASRQYNEQFF.

The V gene is TRBV27, the J gene TRBJ2-2, with TRBD2 identical over 14 bases. V was pared by 10 bases and J by 3 bases, with 10 bases of the junction left unmatched. Per germline, CDR1 MNHEY and CDR2 SMNVEV (reference sequence). The CDR3 sequence is 17 residues long. In DNA form, the CDR3 reads TGTGCCACCAGACTAGCGGGGGGGCCTGAGTACACCGGGGAGCTGTTTTTT. It translates to CATRLAGGPEYTGELFF.

The chain employs TRBV28 and TRBJ2-6; 12 nucleotides agree with TRBD2. This CDR3 contains 18 residues. V was pared by 8 bases and J by 2 bases, with 10 bases of the junction left unmatched. Germline V gene sequence: CDR1 MDHEN, CDR2 SYDVKM. The CDR3 protein is CASDTWASGGAGANVLTF. The DNA of the CDR3 is TGTGCCAGCGATACCTGGGCTAGCGGGGGGGCTGGGGCCAACGTCCTGACTTTC. The full variable domain, completed using reference TRBV28 and TRBJ2-6, is DVKVTQSSRYLVKRTGEKVFLECVQDMDHENMFWYRQDPGLGLRLIYFSYDVKMKEKGDIPEGYSVSREKKERFSLILESASTNQTSMYLCASDTWASGGAGANVLTFGAGSRLTVL.

The chain couples TRBV6-5 to TRBJ1-1; D unclear. Trimming removed 6 bases from V and 2 bases from J, with 7 bases in between. The CDR3 runs to 12 residues. The V gene's germline CDR1 is MNHEY and CDR2 SVGAGI. This chain's CDR3 is CASRGTNTEAFF. In DNA form, the CDR3 reads TGTGCCAGCAGGGGCACAAACACTGAAGCTTTCTTT.